This is a list of T cell receptor beta chains from one sample in a study of blood T cell repertoires in COVID-19. Only in-frame clones appear in the TCRdb table, and some are missing; sequencing was by immunoSEQ multiplex PCR. The data hold approximately 240,000 clones, with roughly four fifths observed a single time. The sample comprised peripheral blood. Receptors originate from a woman under 40 who had recovered from COVID-19. Each CDR3 is given with its conserved first and last residue. The order of the fields is D gene, V gene, J gene, clone size, CDR3 protein, CDR3 DNA. D genes are given only for firm matches. For some rows the clone size is stated as once, few or many, or as a class when expanded; others skip it.

>.|TRBV5-6|TRBJ1-5|.
CASSSYSNQPQHF
TGTGCCAGCAGCTCTTATAGCAATCAGCCCCAGCATTTT
>TRBD1|TRBV27|TRBJ1-5|.
CASREDRGSWEPQHF
TGTGCCAGCAGGGAGGACAGGGGGTCTTGGGAGCCCCAGCATTTT
>TRBD2|TRBV10-3|TRBJ2-3|.
CAISGGTSGYTDTQYF
TGTGCCATCAGTGGCGGGACTAGCGGGTACACAGATACGCAGTATTTT
>.|TRBV21-1|TRBJ2-5|.
CASSPRTGGRETQYF
TGTGCCAGCAGCCCACGGACAGGGGGGAGGGAGACCCAGTACTTC
>.|TRBV28|TRBJ2-1|.
CASTESHNEQFF
TGTGCCAGCACGGAGTCACACAATGAGCAGTTCTTC
>TRBD1|TRBV5-1|TRBJ1-2|.
CASSSPGQGNYGYTF
TGCGCCAGCAGCTCACCGGGACAGGGGAACTATGGCTACACCTTC
>.|TRBV7-9|TRBJ2-1|.
CASSLGGLVSEQFF
TGTGCCAGCAGCTTAGGGGGGCTAGTGAGTGAGCAGTTCTTC
>TRBD1|TRBV30|TRBJ1-1|.
CAWGQGSAEAFF
TGTGCCTGGGGACAGGGTAGTGCTGAAGCTTTCTTT
>TRBD1|TRBV6-5|TRBJ1-5|.
CASSAYRGGQPQHF
TGTGCCAGCAGCGCCTACAGGGGCGGTCAGCCCCAGCATTTT
>.|TRBV29-1|TRBJ2-5|.
CSAPEETQYF
TGCAGCGCTCCTGAAGAGACCCAGTACTTC
>.|TRBV10-2|TRBJ1-5|once
CASSDRLSNQPQHF
TGCGCCAGCAGCGACAGGCTTAGCAATCAGCCCCAGCATTTT
>.|TRBV7-9|TRBJ2-5|many
CASSLGVQETQYF
TGTGCCAGCAGCTTAGGCGTCCAAGAGACCCAGTACTTC
>TRBD1|TRBV6-5|TRBJ1-6|.
CASPRTGENSPLHF
TGTGCCAGCCCGAGGACAGGGGAGAATTCACCCCTCCACTTT
>TRBD1|TRBV5-4|TRBJ2-7|once
CASSSGTGGHEQYF
TGTGCCAGCAGCTCCGGGACAGGGGGACACGAGCAGTACTTC
>TRBD2|TRBV9|TRBJ2-7|.
CASSVGLAGTYEQYF
TGTGCCAGCAGCGTGGGACTAGCGGGGACCTACGAGCAGTACTTC
>.|TRBV11-2|TRBJ2-1|.
CASSEFARGEQFF
TGTGCCAGCAGCGAATTTGCGCGCGGTGAGCAGTTCTTC
>.|TRBV18|TRBJ2-1|.
CASSQEPGGFQFF
TGTGCCAGCTCCCAAGAGCCAGGGGGGTTTCAGTTCTTC
>.|TRBV24-1|TRBJ1-1|.
CATSDGGLRAFF
TGTGCCACCAGTGATGGGGGACTGCGCGCTTTCTTT
>TRBD2|TRBV5-1|TRBJ2-3|.
CASSLAGGRIDTQYF
TGCGCCAGCAGCTTGGCCGGCGGGAGGATAGATACGCAGTATTTT
>TRBD1|TRBV5-1|TRBJ2-5|.
CATSGTGGQETQYF
TGCGCCACTTCAGGGACAGGGGGGCAAGAGACCCAGTACTTC
>.|TRBV4-1|TRBJ2-7|.
CASSQDRGSQGGWSYEQYF
TGCGCCAGCAGCCAAGATAGGGGTTCGCAGGGTGGGTGGTCCTACGAGCAGTACTTC
>.|TRBV27|TRBJ1-5|.
CASSLGQGNQPQHF
TGTGCCAGCAGTTTAGGGCAGGGGAATCAGCCCCAGCATTTT
>TRBD2|TRBV19|TRBJ2-7|once
CASSIGLAGRFENEQYF
TGTGCCAGTAGTATCGGTCTAGCGGGACGGTTTGAGAACGAGCAGTACTTC
>.|TRBV28|TRBJ2-2|.
CASLQGNTGELFF
TGTGCCAGTCTACAGGGAAACACCGGGGAGCTGTTTTTT
>.|TRBV5-4|TRBJ1-1|.
CASSWGREGTEAFF
TGTGCCAGCAGTTGGGGCAGGGAAGGGACTGAAGCTTTCTTC
>TRBD1|TRBV27|TRBJ2-3|many
CASSLKTGIPDTQYF
TGTGCCAGCAGTTTAAAGACAGGGATCCCAGATACGCAGTATTTT
>TRBD1|TRBV10-2|TRBJ1-2|once
CASSDPGTGTYGYTF
TGCGCCAGCAGCGATCCCGGGACAGGGACGTATGGCTACACCTTC
>.|TRBV7-9|TRBJ2-7|few
CASSVYDEQYF
TGTGCCAGCAGCGTTTATGACGAGCAGTACTTC
>TRBD1|TRBV18|TRBJ2-5|.
CANLIRGYQETQYF
TGTGCCAACCTAATCAGGGGGTACCAAGAGACCCAGTACTTC
>TRBD1|TRBV5-4|TRBJ2-3|.
CASSLGQGADTQYF
TGTGCCAGCAGCCTAGGACAGGGGGCAGATACGCAGTATTTT
>.|TRBV7-9|TRBJ1-2|.
CASSLAAGYGGYTF
TGTGCCAGCAGCTTAGCGGCGGGATATGGTGGCTACACCTTC
>.|TRBV7-3|TRBJ1-3|.
CASSPQGGTGNTIYF
TGTGCCAGCAGCCCCCAGGGAGGGACTGGAAACACCATATATTTT
>TRBD1|TRBV27|TRBJ2-6|.
CASSEDRAGANVLTF
TGTGCCAGCAGTGAAGACAGGGCTGGGGCCAACGTCCTGACTTTC